This TCR beta chain was sequenced in a study of beta chain features in type 1 diabetes. Study findings and constraints: The influence of HLA type on TCRB rearrangement stayed undetermined. In all four CD4+ subsets, TCRB CDR3 length was significantly, moderately reduced in type 1 diabetes. Because the template was cDNA, high-expressing cells might be over-represented.

Investigators reverse transcribed all isolated RNA, so they sequenced expressed TCRB transcripts. Measured with immunoSEQ multiplex PCR; TCRdb has only the in-frame clones, and not every one. The sample shows some 190,000 clones, 6.5% to 9.5% of them seen only once. Of note for this clone: The antigen is unknown.

The source of this sequence is a woman aged 40 to 50 with type 1 diabetes. The specimen sequenced was central memory CD4+ T cells from blood.

Here the CDR3 DNA reads TGTGCCAGCAGCCAAGATCTCGCACAGGTTGGCAAAAACATTCAGTACTTC. Its translation: CASSQDLAQVGKNIQYF. This chain connects TRBV4-2 to TRBJ2-4, with D possibly being TRBD1 (5 bases). The CDR3 contains 17 residues. CDR1 LGHNA and CDR2 YNFKEQ come from the germline V gene. The V and J ends lost 0 bases and 3 bases respectively, with 15 bases between them.